This TCR beta chain was obtained from a study of T-cell reconstitution after alpha-beta-depleted transplantation in children. Preparation of the TCRbeta library was carried out with unique molecular identifiers. TCRdb recomputed calls from the PCR reads with MiXCR, one row per CDR3 protein. The sample has 200,000 to 250,000 distinct CDR3 sequences, about 12% seen once. This clonotype has ten or more counts. Trimming took off 2 bases at V and 2 bases at J, with 17 bases between the two ends. Germline V gives CDR1 MNHEY, CDR2 SVGEGT. This CDR3 spans 17 amino acids. The J gene is TRBJ2-3, the V gene TRBV6-2 or TRBV6-3; perhaps TRBD1 as D (5 bases). The TCR sequence derives from a human donor who donated a stem cell graft to a child with acute lymphoblastic leukemia. Specimen: PBMCs from the stem cell graft donor, collected from the stem cell graft. The CDR3 is CASSYTRYQGHTDTQYF. In DNA form, the CDR3 reads TGTGCCAGCAGTTACACTCGATACCAGGGCCACACAGATACGCAGTATTTT.